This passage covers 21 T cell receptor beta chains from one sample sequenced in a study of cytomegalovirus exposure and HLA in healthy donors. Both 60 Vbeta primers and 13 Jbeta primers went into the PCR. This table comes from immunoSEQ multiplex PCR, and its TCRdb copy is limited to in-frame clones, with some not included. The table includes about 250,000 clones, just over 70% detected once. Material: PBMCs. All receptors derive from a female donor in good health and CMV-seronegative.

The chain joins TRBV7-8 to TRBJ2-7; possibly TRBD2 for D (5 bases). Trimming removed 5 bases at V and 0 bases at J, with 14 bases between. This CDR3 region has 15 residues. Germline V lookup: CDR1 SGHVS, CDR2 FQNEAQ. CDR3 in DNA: TGTGCCAGCAGCCCCCCTACGGGAATCTCCTACGAGCAGTACTTC. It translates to CASSPPTGISYEQYF.

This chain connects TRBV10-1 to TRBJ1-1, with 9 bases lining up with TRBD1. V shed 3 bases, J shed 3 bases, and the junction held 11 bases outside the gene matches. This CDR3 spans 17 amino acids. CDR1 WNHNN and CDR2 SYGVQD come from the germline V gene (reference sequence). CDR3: CASSDWFYRGQYTEAFF. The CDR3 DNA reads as TGCGCCAGCAGTGATTGGTTCTACAGGGGGCAGTACACTGAAGCTTTCTTT.

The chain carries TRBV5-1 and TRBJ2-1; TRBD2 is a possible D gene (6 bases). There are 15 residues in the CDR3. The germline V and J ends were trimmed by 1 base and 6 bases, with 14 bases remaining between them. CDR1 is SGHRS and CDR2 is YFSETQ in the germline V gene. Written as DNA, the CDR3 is TGCGCCAGCAGCTTGTCGGGAGAAGTTGGCAATGAGCAGTTCTTC. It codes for CASSLSGEVGNEQFF.

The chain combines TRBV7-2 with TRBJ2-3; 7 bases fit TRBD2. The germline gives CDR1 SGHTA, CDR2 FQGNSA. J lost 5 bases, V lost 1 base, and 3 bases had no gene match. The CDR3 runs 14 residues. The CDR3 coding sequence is TGTGCCAGCAGCTTAGGACTAGCAAAAGATACGCAGTATTTT. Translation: CASSLGLAKDTQYF.

In nucleotides, the CDR3 is TGTGCCAGCAGCCCCCGGGACTCAAACACTGAAGCTTTCTTT. Translation gives CASSPRDSNTEAFF. The rearrangement uses TRBV5-4 and TRBJ1-1, with a possible D match to TRBD1 (5 bases). Germline V gene lookup returns CDR1 SGHNT and CDR2 YYREEE (reference sequence). This CDR3 is built from 14 residues. Trimming pared 4 bases from V and 2 bases from J, leaving 12 bases between.

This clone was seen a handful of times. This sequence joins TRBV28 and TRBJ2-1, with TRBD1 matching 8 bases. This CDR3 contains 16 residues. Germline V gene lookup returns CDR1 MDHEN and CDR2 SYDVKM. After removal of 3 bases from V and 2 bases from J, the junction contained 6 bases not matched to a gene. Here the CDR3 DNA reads TGTGCCAGCAGTTTTTTGGACAGGGTCACCTACAATGAGCAGTTCTTC. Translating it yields CASSFLDRVTYNEQFF.

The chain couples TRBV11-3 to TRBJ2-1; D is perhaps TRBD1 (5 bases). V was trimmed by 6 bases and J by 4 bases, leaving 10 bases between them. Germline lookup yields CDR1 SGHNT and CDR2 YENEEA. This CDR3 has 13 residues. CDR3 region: CASSLRAYNEQFF. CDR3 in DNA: TGTGCCAGCAGTCTCAGGGCGTACAATGAGCAGTTCTTC.

The CDR3 here is CASSRQGRTGELFF. CDR3 sequence (DNA): TGTGCCAGCAGTCGACAGGGTCGCACCGGGGAGCTGTTTTTT. The rearrangement joins TRBV6-6 to TRBJ2-2, with 7 nucleotides matching TRBD1. CDR3 size: 14 residues. Germline-derived CDR1 and CDR2 are MNHNY and SVGAGI (reference sequence). V shed 5 bases and J 4 bases; nucleotides not matched to a gene: 4.

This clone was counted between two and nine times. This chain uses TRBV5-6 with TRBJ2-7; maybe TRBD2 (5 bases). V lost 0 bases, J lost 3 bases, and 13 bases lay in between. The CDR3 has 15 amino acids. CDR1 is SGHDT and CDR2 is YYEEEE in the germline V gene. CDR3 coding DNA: TGTGCCAGCAGCTTGGCCCGGGATTTAGTCTACGAGCAGTACTTC. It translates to CASSLARDLVYEQYF.

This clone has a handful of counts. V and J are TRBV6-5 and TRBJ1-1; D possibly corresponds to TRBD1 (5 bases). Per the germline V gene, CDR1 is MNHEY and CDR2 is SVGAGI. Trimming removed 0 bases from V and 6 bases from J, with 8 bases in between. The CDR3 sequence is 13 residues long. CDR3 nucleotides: TGTGCCAGCAGTTACTCCCGGGGGGCTGAAGCTTTCTTT. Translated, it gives CASSYSRGAEAFF.

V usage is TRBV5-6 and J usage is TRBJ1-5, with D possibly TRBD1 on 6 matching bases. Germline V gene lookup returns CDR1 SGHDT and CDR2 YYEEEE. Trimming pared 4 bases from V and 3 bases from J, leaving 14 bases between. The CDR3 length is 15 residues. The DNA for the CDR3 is TGTGCCAGCAGCCTGCGGGGGCTCCACAATCAGCCCCAGCATTTT. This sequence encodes CASSLRGLHNQPQHF.

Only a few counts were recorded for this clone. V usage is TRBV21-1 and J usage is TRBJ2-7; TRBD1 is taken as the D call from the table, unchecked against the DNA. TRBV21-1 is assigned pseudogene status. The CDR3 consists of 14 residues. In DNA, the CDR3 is TGTGCCAGCAGCACGCGGGACAGCCTGTACGAGCAGTACTTC. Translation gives CASSTRDSLYEQYF.

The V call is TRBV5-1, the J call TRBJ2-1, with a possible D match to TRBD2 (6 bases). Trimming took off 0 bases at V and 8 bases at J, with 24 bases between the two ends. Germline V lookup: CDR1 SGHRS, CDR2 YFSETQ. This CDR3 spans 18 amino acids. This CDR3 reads CASSLGFQRALTVHEQFF. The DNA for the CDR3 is TGCGCCAGCAGCTTGGGCTTCCAGCGGGCCCTCACTGTCCATGAGCAGTTCTTC.

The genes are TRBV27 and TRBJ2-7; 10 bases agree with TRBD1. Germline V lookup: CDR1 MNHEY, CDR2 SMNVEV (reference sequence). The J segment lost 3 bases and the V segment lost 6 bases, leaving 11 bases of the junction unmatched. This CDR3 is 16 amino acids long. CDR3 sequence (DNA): TGTGCCAGCAGCGTATACCGGGACAGGGGATACTACGAGCAGTACTTC. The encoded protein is CASSVYRDRGYYEQYF.

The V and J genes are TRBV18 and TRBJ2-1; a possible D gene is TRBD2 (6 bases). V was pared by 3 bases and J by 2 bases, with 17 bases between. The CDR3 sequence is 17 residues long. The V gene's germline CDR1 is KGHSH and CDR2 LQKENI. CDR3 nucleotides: TGTGCCAGCTCACCGGCGGGGTTTGGGGTAACCTACAATGAGCAGTTCTTC. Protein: CASSPAGFGVTYNEQFF.

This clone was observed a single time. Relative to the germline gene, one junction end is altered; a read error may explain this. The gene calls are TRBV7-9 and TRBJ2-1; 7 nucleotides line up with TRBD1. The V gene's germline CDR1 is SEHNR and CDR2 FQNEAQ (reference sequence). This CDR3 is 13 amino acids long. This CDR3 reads CSSSLDRVDEQFF. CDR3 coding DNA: TGTTCCAGCAGCTTAGACAGGGTCGATGAGCAGTTCTTC. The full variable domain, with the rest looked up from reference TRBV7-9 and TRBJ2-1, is DTGVSQNPRHKITKRGQNVTFRCDPISEHNRLYWYRQTLGQGPEFLTYFQNEAQLEKSRLLSDRFSAERPKGSFSTLEIQRTEQGDSAMYLCSSSLDRVDEQFFGPGTRLTVL.

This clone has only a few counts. The CDR3: CASSEKTEPWLVLSYGYTF. CDR3 bases: TGTGCCAGCAGTGAAAAGACTGAGCCCTGGTTGGTATTAAGCTATGGCTACACCTTC. J is TRBJ1-2 and V is TRBV2; D gene uncertain. CDR3 length: 19 amino acids. The V and J ends lost 2 bases and 4 bases respectively, with 26 bases between them. Germline CDR1 SNHLY, CDR2 FYNNEI.

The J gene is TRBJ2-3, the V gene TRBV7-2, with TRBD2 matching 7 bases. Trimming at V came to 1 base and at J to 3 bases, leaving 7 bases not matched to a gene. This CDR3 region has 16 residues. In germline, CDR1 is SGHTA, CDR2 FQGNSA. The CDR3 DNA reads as TGTGCCAGCAGCTTAGTAGGTCTAGCGGTTACAGATACGCAGTATTTT. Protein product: CASSLVGLAVTDTQYF.

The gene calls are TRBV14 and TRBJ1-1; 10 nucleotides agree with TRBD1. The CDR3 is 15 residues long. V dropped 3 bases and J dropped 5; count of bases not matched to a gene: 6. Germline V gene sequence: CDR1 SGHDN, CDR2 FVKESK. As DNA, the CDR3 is TGTGCCAGCAGCCACCGAGGACAGGGGGGAACTGAAGCTTTCTTT. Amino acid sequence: CASSHRGQGGTEAFF.

The CDR3 coding sequence is TGTGCTAGTGGTAGCGGGAGTTACTCCTACAATGAGCAGTTCTTC. It translates to CASGSGSYSYNEQFF. The V gene is TRBV12-5, the J gene TRBJ2-1; 8 positions match TRBD2. Germline CDR1 LGHNT, CDR2 FRNRAP. There are 15 residues in the CDR3. J lost 0 bases, V lost 5 bases, and 3 bases had no gene match.

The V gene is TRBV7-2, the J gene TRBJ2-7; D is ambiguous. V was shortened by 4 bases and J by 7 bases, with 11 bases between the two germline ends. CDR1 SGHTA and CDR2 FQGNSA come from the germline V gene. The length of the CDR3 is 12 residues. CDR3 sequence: CASSYPTGEQYF. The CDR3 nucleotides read TGTGCCAGCAGCTATCCGACCGGGGAGCAGTACTTC.